These 32 T cell receptor beta chains came from one sample sequenced in a study of early T cells in non-severe SARS-CoV-2 infection. TCRdb used MiXCR to reprocess the 5' RACE reads, holding one entry per CDR3 protein. The table has about 38,000 distinct CDR3 sequences, about 4.5% seen once; the top ten hold 15% to 20%. Specimen: whole blood. All receptors derive from an adult who was a healthcare worker with PCR-confirmed SARS-CoV-2 infection or an uninfected control (not recorded which).

This clonotype was seen many times. This chain links TRBV5-6 with TRBJ2-1, with no clear D. V was cut by 2 bases and J by 7 bases, with 13 bases left in between. Germline CDR1 SGHDT, CDR2 YYEEEE. The CDR3 is 14 residues long. CDR3 amino acids: CASSFGPLGNEQFF. CDR3 in DNA: TGTGCCAGCAGCTTCGGACCCCTTGGGAATGAGCAGTTCTTC.

This clonotype appeared many times. The gene calls are TRBV6-6 and TRBJ1-1; D gene uncertain. Germline CDR1 and CDR2: MNHNY and SVGAGI (reference sequence). The CDR3 runs to 11 residues. V was shortened by 5 bases and J by 7 bases, with 8 bases between the two germline ends. CDR3: CASSETFEAFF. DNA for the CDR3: TGTGCCAGCAGTGAGACATTTGAAGCTTTCTTT.

The V call is TRBV28, the J call TRBJ2-2; TRBD1 aligns across 8 bases. Trimming took 6 bases from V and 2 from J; bases not matched to a gene: 8. Germline V lookup: CDR1 MDHEN, CDR2 SYDVKM. The CDR3 loop spans 16 amino acids. The CDR3 loop is CASSSFGQGNTGELFF. As DNA, the CDR3 is TGTGCCAGCAGCAGCTTCGGACAGGGCAACACCGGGGAGCTGTTTTTT.

This clonotype was observed a handful of times. V gene TRBV6-2 or TRBV6-3 combines with J gene TRBJ2-1, with a possible D match to TRBD2 (5 bases). CDR3 length equals 14 residues. With 2 bases removed from V and 4 bases from J, the gap between germline ends came to 9 bases. Germline V gives CDR1 MNHEY, CDR2 SVGEGT. The CDR3 nucleotides read TGTGCCAGCAGTTACCGTTTAGCGTACAATGAGCAGTTCTTC. This translates into CASSYRLAYNEQFF.

This clonotype occurred a few times. The rearrangement uses TRBV20-1 and TRBJ1-2, with no clear D. CDR3 size: 12 residues. Trimming cost V 8 bases and J 7 bases, with 17 bases left between them. Per the germline V gene, CDR1 is DFQATT and CDR2 is SNEGSKA (reference sequence). Written as DNA, the CDR3 is TGCAGTCTCCACCAAAGGGAGGCTGGCTACACCTTC. It translates to CSLHQREAGYTF.

There are many counts of this clonotype. The rearrangement links TRBV12-3 or TRBV12-4 to TRBJ2-2; perhaps TRBD1 as D (5 bases). The CDR3 totals 15 residues. The V and J ends lost 5 bases and 0 bases respectively, with 10 bases between them. CDR3 coding DNA: TGTGCCAGCAGTAGGGGCACCTCGAACACCGGGGAGCTGTTTTTT. It codes for CASSRGTSNTGELFF.

This clonotype was recorded at least ten times. The chain combines TRBV4-2 with TRBJ2-2; 7 bases agree with TRBD2. V dropped 2 bases and J dropped 5; count of bases not matched to a gene: 5. The CDR3 is 15 amino acids. Germline CDR1 and CDR2: LGHNA and YNFKEQ. CDR3 nucleotide sequence: TGTGCCAGCAGCCAAAGTCTAGCGGTAACCGGGGAGCTGTTTTTT. It translates to CASSQSLAVTGELFF.

This clonotype was detected many times. The rearrangement uses TRBV4-1 and TRBJ2-1; TRBD2 is a possible D gene (6 bases). The germline CDR1 and CDR2 sequences are MGHRA and YSYEKL. V lost 1 base, J lost 9 bases, and 13 bases lay in between. The CDR3 contains 14 residues. The CDR3 protein is CASSQGLGRGEQFF. In nucleotides, the CDR3 is TGCGCCAGCAGCCAAGGACTAGGAAGGGGTGAGCAGTTCTTC.

This clonotype was picked up many times. This chain joins TRBV12-3 or TRBV12-4 and TRBJ1-1; D is possibly TRBD1 (5 bases). This CDR3 spans 13 amino acids. V lost 3 bases and J lost 5, with 10 bases in between. CDR3 in amino acids: CASSFSGRTEAFF. CDR3 coding DNA: TGTGCCAGCAGTTTTTCGGGGCGAACTGAAGCTTTCTTT.

This clonotype was observed at least ten times. The genes are TRBV30 and TRBJ1-2, with D perhaps matching TRBD1 (5 bases). V gave up 5 bases and J gave up 4 bases, with 17 bases separating them. Looked up from germline, CDR1 is GTSNPN and CDR2 is SVGIG (reference sequence). The CDR3 has 14 amino acids. CDR3 sequence: CAWDRDQRAYGYTF. The CDR3 DNA reads TGTGCCTGGGACCGGGACCAAAGGGCCTATGGCTACACCTTC.

This clonotype was seen more than once but under ten times. The CDR3 DNA reads TGTGCCAGCAGCTATGTAATGGGATACAATGAGCAGTTCTTC. This translates into CASSYVMGYNEQFF. The genes are TRBV11-2 and TRBJ2-1; D call uncertain. This CDR3 is 14 amino acids long. Germline V gene sequence: CDR1 SGHAT, CDR2 FQNNGV. Trimming removed 4 bases from V and 4 bases from J, with 11 bases in between.

This clonotype was seen ten or more times. CDR3 sequence: CSAHPGTEYGYTF. The DNA of the CDR3 is TGCAGTGCCCACCCCGGGACAGAATATGGCTACACCTTC. The rearrangement links TRBV20-1 to TRBJ1-2; 7 bases align to TRBD1. The CDR3 has 13 amino acids. V lost 6 bases, J lost 5 bases, and 9 bases stayed unmatched. Germline V gene data show CDR1 as DFQATT and CDR2 as SNEGSKA (reference sequence).

At least ten counts were recorded for this clonotype. This chain links TRBV10-3 with TRBJ1-1; TRBD1 agrees at 11 bases. The V gene end was trimmed by 9 bases and the J gene end by 6 bases; junction bases not matched to a gene: 6. Germline loops: CDR1 ENHRY, CDR2 SYGVKD. CDR3 length equals 13 residues. CDR3 DNA sequence: TGTGCCATAAGGACAGGGGGCCACCCTGAAGCTTTCTTT. It yields the protein CAIRTGGHPEAFF.

This clonotype was counted ten times or more. Its ends do not fully match the called genes, so a read error is possible. The chain joins TRBV12-3 or TRBV12-4 to TRBJ2-5; D is ambiguous. The CDR3 has 11 amino acids. The CDR3 nucleotides are TGTGCCAGCAGTTTTGTAGAGGCCCAGTACTTC. It yields the protein CASSFVEAQYF.

This clonotype was seen ten or more times. The chain recombines TRBV12-3 or TRBV12-4 with TRBJ1-1, with D maybe TRBD1 (5 bases). V lost 2 bases and J 6 bases, leaving 16 bases between the germline ends. The CDR3 contains 15 residues. As DNA, the CDR3 is TGTGCCAGCAGTTTAATCGGTTTGCTGGGACCTGAAGCTTTCTTT. It is translated as CASSLIGLLGPEAFF.

This clonotype was recorded at least ten times. The chain employs TRBV23-1 and TRBJ2-7; 9 bases are shared with TRBD1. TRBV23-1 is known as an ORF, though its function is uncertain. V lost 9 bases to trimming and J lost 4 bases; unmatched junction nucleotides: 4. This CDR3 is built from 12 residues. CDR3 in amino acids: CARGQGGYEQYF. In nucleotides, the CDR3 is TGCGCCAGGGGACAGGGAGGGTACGAGCAGTACTTC.

This clonotype was detected ten times or more. The CDR3 sequence is CASSPPRPNTGELFF. The CDR3 DNA reads TGTGCCAGCAGTCCACCCAGACCGAACACCGGGGAGCTGTTTTTT. This chain joins TRBV12-3 or TRBV12-4 and TRBJ2-2; no clear D gene. The CDR3 length is 15 residues. The ends were cut back, 5 bases at V and 0 bases at J, with 10 bases in the middle.

In this sample, this clonotype turned up many times. The rearrangement links TRBV10-3 to TRBJ1-2; D not certain. This CDR3 region has 14 residues. Trimming shortened V by 6 bases and J by 2 bases, and 13 bases separated the two germline ends. Per the germline V gene, CDR1 is ENHRY and CDR2 is SYGVKD. CDR3 residues: CAIREQTRNYGYTF. CDR3 in DNA: TGTGCCATCAGGGAACAGACCCGAAACTATGGCTACACCTTC.

The sample holds many counts of this clonotype. V and J are TRBV12-3 or TRBV12-4 and TRBJ2-5; D remains ambiguous. This CDR3 has 13 amino acids. V dropped 3 bases and J dropped 4 bases, with 9 bases sitting between them. The CDR3 region has the DNA TGTGCCAGCAGTTTTGGCAGACGAGAGACCCAGTACTTC. Translation gives CASSFGRRETQYF.

This clonotype was recorded many times. The rearrangement uses TRBV9 and TRBJ2-2, with a possible D match to TRBD2 (6 bases). With 7 bases removed from V and 3 bases from J, the gap between germline ends came to 13 bases. CDR1 SGDLS and CDR2 YYNGEE come from the germline V gene. This CDR3 comprises 14 residues. The CDR3: CASAWRGDTGELFF. CDR3 coding DNA: TGTGCCAGCGCCTGGAGGGGTGACACCGGGGAGCTGTTTTTT.

This clonotype is medium-sized (0.01 to 0.1%) within its sample. The rearrangement uses TRBV20-1 and TRBJ2-1; 14 nucleotides align to TRBD2. Germline CDR1 and CDR2: DFQATT and SNEGSKA (reference sequence). The V gene end was trimmed by 5 bases and the J gene end by 10 bases; junction bases not matched to a gene: 7. The CDR3 runs to 14 residues. The DNA for the CDR3 is TGCAGTGCTCTGGGACTAGCGGGGGTCCAGGAGCAGTTCTTC. Its protein product is CSALGLAGVQEQFF.

The chain employs TRBV7-6 and TRBJ2-3, with 8 bases identical to TRBD1. CDR3 length: 15 amino acids. The V gene end was trimmed by 3 bases and the J gene end by 2 bases; junction bases not matched to a gene: 4. Germline loops: CDR1 SGHVS, CDR2 FNYEAQ. The CDR3: CASSFGRGLTDTQYF. CDR3 sequence (DNA): TGTGCCAGCAGCTTCGGCAGGGGGCTCACAGATACGCAGTATTTT.

This chain uses TRBV7-9 with TRBJ2-7; weak D call: TRBD1 (5 bases). Germline V gene lookup returns CDR1 SEHNR and CDR2 FQNEAQ (reference sequence). The CDR3 consists of 12 residues. V lost 5 bases and J 9 bases, leaving 14 bases between the germline ends. In nucleotides, the CDR3 is TGTGCCAGCAGCCAGGGCCCGACGGGGCAGTACTTC. Residues: CASSQGPTGQYF.

In this sample, this clonotype turned up a few times. The J gene is TRBJ1-4, the V gene TRBV6-6; D is uncertain. Trimming took off 6 bases at V and 8 bases at J, with 13 bases between the two ends. In germline, CDR1 is MNHNY, CDR2 SVGAGI (reference sequence). The CDR3 is 13 amino acids. The CDR3 is CASREQTREKLFF. The CDR3 nucleotides read TGTGCCAGCAGAGAACAGACTCGGGAAAAACTGTTTTTT.

This clonotype has just a few counts. The gene calls are TRBV10-3 and TRBJ1-2, with D possibly matching TRBD1 (6 bases). Trimming removed 0 bases at V and 8 bases at J, with 13 bases between. The CDR3 covers 14 residues. Germline CDR1 is ENHRY and CDR2 is SYGVKD. DNA for the CDR3: TGTGCCATCAGTGAGTCCCGGGACATGGAGGGCTACACCTTC. This sequence encodes CAISESRDMEGYTF.

In this sample, this clonotype turned up many times. This rearrangement joins TRBV12-3 or TRBV12-4 to TRBJ1-1, with no clear D. Trimming removed 5 bases from V and 0 bases from J, with 10 bases in between. This CDR3 comprises 14 residues. As DNA, the CDR3 is TGTGCCAGCAGTCTCCAGGTGCTGAACACTGAAGCTTTCTTT. Its translation is CASSLQVLNTEAFF.

The chain uses TRBV7-6 and TRBJ2-2; D ambiguous. The length of the CDR3 is 13 residues. The germline V gene encodes CDR1 SGHVS and CDR2 FNYEAQ. V was pared by 4 bases and J by 9 bases, with 12 bases between. The chain's CDR3 is CASSSYLDRELFF. As DNA, the CDR3 is TGTGCCAGCAGCTCCTATCTCGATCGGGAGCTGTTTTTT.

This clonotype was seen repeatedly, ten times or more. The chain joins TRBV6-5 to TRBJ1-2, with D unclear. The CDR3 covers 13 residues. Germline V lookup: CDR1 MNHEY, CDR2 SVGAGI. V was cut by 2 bases and J by 1 base, with 5 bases left in between. The chain's CDR3 is CASSYTLNYGYTF. The CDR3 DNA follows: TGTGCCAGCAGTTACACACTTAACTATGGCTACACCTTC.

V usage is TRBV5-1 and J usage is TRBJ2-3; either TRBD1 or TRBD2 may supply D (6 bases each). The V gene lost 0 bases and the J gene lost 6 bases, with 17 bases spanning the gap. This CDR3 has 16 amino acids. The V gene's germline CDR1 is SGHRS and CDR2 YFSETQ. DNA of the CDR3: TGCGCCAGCAGCTTGGGTGTCTCGGGGGCGGGCGATACGCAGTATTTT. This translates into CASSLGVSGAGDTQYF. The full variable domain, its missing parts supplied by reference TRBV5-1 and TRBJ2-3, is KAGVTQTPRYLIKTRGQQVTLSCSPISGHRSVSWYQQTPGQGLQFLFEYFSETQRNKGNFPGRFSGRQFSNSRSEMNVSTLELGDSALYLCASSLGVSGAGDTQYFGPGTRLTVL.

At least ten counts were recorded for this clonotype. This chain connects TRBV4-1 to TRBJ1-4, with no clear D. This CDR3 has 18 residues. Trimming cost V 1 base and J 0 bases, with 15 bases left between them. Germline CDR1 is MGHRA and CDR2 is YSYEKL. The CDR3 sequence: CASSQGFTPAATNEKLFF. The CDR3 DNA reads TGCGCCAGCAGCCAAGGATTCACACCCGCTGCAACTAATGAAAAACTGTTTTTT.

This clonotype has at least ten counts. V usage is TRBV6-5 and J usage is TRBJ1-1; 9 bases align to TRBD1. The CDR3 has 12 residues. CDR1 is MNHEY and CDR2 is SVGAGI in the germline V gene. V was pared by 3 bases and J by 12 bases, with 5 bases of the junction left unmatched. The CDR3 nucleotides read TGTGCCAGCAGTTATACGGGACAGGGAACTTTCTTT. It yields the protein CASSYTGQGTFF.

This clonotype was counted at least ten times. The chain has TRBV20-1 and TRBJ2-3, with 10 bases aligning to TRBD2. The V segment lost 5 bases and the J segment 1 base; nucleotides outside the gene matches: 3. This CDR3 comprises 14 residues. Germline loops: CDR1 DFQATT, CDR2 SNEGSKA (reference sequence). CDR3 sequence reads: CSAESGGGTDTQYF. CDR3 coding DNA: TGCAGTGCTGAAAGCGGGGGGGGCACAGATACGCAGTATTTT.